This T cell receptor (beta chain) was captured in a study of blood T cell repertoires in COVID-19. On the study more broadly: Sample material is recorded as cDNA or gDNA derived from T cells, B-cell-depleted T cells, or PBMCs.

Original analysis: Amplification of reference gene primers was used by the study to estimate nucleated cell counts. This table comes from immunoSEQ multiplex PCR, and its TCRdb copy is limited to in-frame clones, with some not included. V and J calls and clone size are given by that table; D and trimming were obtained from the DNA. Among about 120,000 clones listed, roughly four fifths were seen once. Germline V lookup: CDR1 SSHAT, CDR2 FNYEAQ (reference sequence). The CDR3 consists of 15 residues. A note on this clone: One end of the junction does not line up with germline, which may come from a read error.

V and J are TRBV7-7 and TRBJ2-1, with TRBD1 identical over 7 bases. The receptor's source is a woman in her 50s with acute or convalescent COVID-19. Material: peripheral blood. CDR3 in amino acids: CASSKDRSSYNEQFF. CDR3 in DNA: TGTGCTAGCAGCAAGGACAGGAGCTCCTACAATGAGCAGTTCTTC.